This TCR beta chain was sequenced in a study of blood T cell repertoires in COVID-19. Study summary: Acute-phase and convalescent COVID-19 samples originated in the United States, Italy and Spain. T cells, B-cell-depleted T cells, or PBMCs supplied cDNA or gDNA.

The CDR3 is 14 amino acids. V was shortened by 2 bases and J by 0 bases, with 5 bases between the two germline ends. Germline lookup yields CDR1 SEHNR and CDR2 FQNEAQ (reference sequence). As originally analysed: It was from reference gene primer amplification that nucleated cell counts were estimated. Produced via immunoSEQ multiplex PCR; TCRdb's table is partial and in-frame only. The V and J calls and the clone size are those of that table, but D and trimming were determined from the DNA. The data contain fewer than 250,000 clones, 65% to 80% of them singletons. The receptor was derived from a woman between 50 and 59 years old with acute or convalescent COVID-19. Material for sequencing was peripheral blood. The chain carries TRBV7-9 and TRBJ1-3; no firm D call. The chain's CDR3 is CASSLTISGNTIYF. The CDR3 bases are TGTGCCAGCAGCTTAACAATCTCTGGAAACACCATATATTTT.